This TCR beta chain derives from a study of OX40 agonist ivuxolimab in advanced cancers. In germline, CDR1 is SGHDT, CDR2 YYEEEE. The ends lost 4 bases at V and 3 bases at J; junction bases unmatched: 8. The length of the CDR3 is 15 residues. Only in-frame clones appear in the TCRdb table, and some are missing; sequencing was by immunoSEQ multiplex PCR. The data hold over 15,000 clones, with around 80% observed a single time. This chain links TRBV5-6 with TRBJ2-3; 7 bases fit TRBD1. The specimen comprised CD4+ or CD8+ T cells sorted from blood, sampled in a trial of the OX40 agonist ivuxolimab. The sequence was collected from an adult with an advanced solid tumor such as melanoma, head and neck, liver or kidney cancer. CDR3 sequence (DNA): TGTGCCAGCAGCCATGGGACAGCCAAAACAGATACGCAGTATTTT. The encoded protein is CASSHGTAKTDTQYF.